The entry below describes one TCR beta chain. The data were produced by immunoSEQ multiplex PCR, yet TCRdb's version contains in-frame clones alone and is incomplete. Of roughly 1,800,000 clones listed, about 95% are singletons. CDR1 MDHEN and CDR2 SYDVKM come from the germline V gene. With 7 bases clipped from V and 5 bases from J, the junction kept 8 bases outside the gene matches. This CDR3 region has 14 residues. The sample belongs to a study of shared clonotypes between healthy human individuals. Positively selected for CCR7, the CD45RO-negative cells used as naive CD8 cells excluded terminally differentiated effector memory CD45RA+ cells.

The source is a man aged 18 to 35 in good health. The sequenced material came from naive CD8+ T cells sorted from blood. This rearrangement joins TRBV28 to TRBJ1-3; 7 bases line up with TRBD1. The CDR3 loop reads CASTYRGQRNTIYF. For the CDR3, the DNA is TGTGCCAGCACCTACAGGGGCCAACGAAACACCATATATTTT.